These T cell receptor beta chains were read from a single sample in a study of T cells in Graves' hyperthyroidism and ophthalmopathy. TCRdb passed the multiplex PCR reads through MiXCR, listing each CDR3 protein once. Of hundreds of thousands of distinct CDR3 sequences listed, less than 15% are singletons. Sequenced material: blood. Source of these receptors: a woman aged 18-29 years with Graves' hyperthyroidism. The CDR3 runs from the conserved cysteine through the conserved F or W. The D gene is left open where the match is weak. Clone size appears in some rows only: once, few, many, or a class for an expanded clone.

abundance: many; v_gene: TRBV10-3; d_gene: TRBD2; j_gene: TRBJ2-2; CDR3aa: CAISEALAATGELFF; CDR3nt: TGTGCCATCAGTGAAGCACTAGCGGCTACCGGGGAGCTGTTTTTT
abundance: many; v_gene: TRBV7-9; d_gene: NA; j_gene: TRBJ2-7; CDR3aa: CASSWDPGEQYF; CDR3nt: TGTGCCAGCAGCTGGGACCCGGGGGAGCAGTACTTC
abundance: few; v_gene: TRBV6-5; d_gene: NA; j_gene: TRBJ2-5; CDR3aa: CASSSSIGTQYF; CDR3nt: TGTGCCAGCAGTTCGTCCATTGGGACCCAGTACTTC
abundance: many; v_gene: TRBV29-1; d_gene: NA; j_gene: TRBJ2-5; CDR3aa: CSPRRGRQETQYF; CDR3nt: TGCAGCCCTCGGAGGGGTAGACAAGAGACCCAGTACTTC
abundance: many; v_gene: TRBV6-1; d_gene: TRBD1; j_gene: TRBJ2-4; CDR3aa: CASSSGQGPVGIQYF; CDR3nt: TGTGCCAGCAGTTCAGGACAGGGGCCTGTCGGCATTCAGTACTTC
abundance: NA; v_gene: TRBV27; d_gene: NA; j_gene: TRBJ2-5; CDR3aa: CASRPIRDRQETQYF; CDR3nt: TGTGCCAGCAGACCCATCAGAGATAGACAAGAGACCCAGTACTTC
abundance: many; v_gene: TRBV2; d_gene: NA; j_gene: TRBJ1-1; CDR3aa: CARQQNTEAFF; CDR3nt: TGTGCCAGGCAACAGAACACTGAAGCTTTCTTT
abundance: NA; v_gene: TRBV2; d_gene: NA; j_gene: TRBJ1-6; CDR3aa: CASSGSWSPLHF; CDR3nt: TGTGCCAGCAGTGGGTCGTGGTCACCCCTCCACTTT
abundance: few; v_gene: TRBV4-1; d_gene: TRBD2; j_gene: TRBJ2-2; CDR3aa: CASSQDPGLAAGELFF; CDR3nt: TGCGCCAGCAGCCAAGATCCGGGACTAGCGGCCGGGGAGCTGTTTTTT
abundance: many; v_gene: TRBV6-2/TRBV6-3; d_gene: NA; j_gene: TRBJ2-1; CDR3aa: CASSCEEQGHHNEQFF; CDR3nt: TGTGCCAGCAGCTGTGAAGAGCAGGGTCACCACAATGAGCAGTTCTTC
abundance: many; v_gene: TRBV5-8; d_gene: NA; j_gene: TRBJ2-5; CDR3aa: CASSWGRTVQETQYF; CDR3nt: TGTGCCAGCAGCTGGGGACGGACAGTCCAAGAGACCCAGTACTTC
abundance: NA; v_gene: TRBV12-3/TRBV12-4; d_gene: TRBD1; j_gene: TRBJ1-1; CDR3aa: CASSLEGQLNTEAFF; CDR3nt: TGTGCCAGCAGTTTGGAGGGACAGTTGAACACTGAAGCTTTCTTT
abundance: many; v_gene: TRBV20-1; d_gene: NA; j_gene: TRBJ2-1; CDR3aa: CSTTAPGYNEQFF; CDR3nt: TGCAGTACTACGGCGCCCGGTTACAATGAGCAGTTCTTC
abundance: many; v_gene: TRBV9; d_gene: TRBD2; j_gene: TRBJ2-3; CDR3aa: CASSRSFTSGSSRDTQYF; CDR3nt: TGTGCCAGCAGCCGAAGCTTTACTAGCGGGAGTAGTAGAGATACGCAGTATTTT
abundance: many; v_gene: TRBV20-1; d_gene: NA; j_gene: TRBJ2-5; CDR3aa: CSARDTFRLAGETQYF; CDR3nt: TGCAGTGCTAGAGATACCTTTAGGCTAGCCGGGGAGACCCAGTACTTC
abundance: NA; v_gene: TRBV11-2; d_gene: NA; j_gene: TRBJ2-7; CDR3aa: CASSLGPRGASYEQYF; CDR3nt: TGTGCCAGCAGCTTGGGGCCCCGCGGAGCCTCCTACGAGCAGTACTTC
abundance: many; v_gene: TRBV28; d_gene: TRBD1; j_gene: TRBJ1-1; CDR3aa: CASSAWDRDNEAFF; CDR3nt: TGTGCCAGCAGTGCCTGGGACAGGGACAATGAAGCTTTCTTT
abundance: NA; v_gene: TRBV20-1; d_gene: NA; j_gene: TRBJ1-5; CDR3aa: CSARATGPLNQPQHF; CDR3nt: TGCAGTGCTAGAGCGACAGGCCCCCTCAATCAGCCCCAGCATTTT
abundance: NA; v_gene: TRBV20-1; d_gene: NA; j_gene: TRBJ1-6; CDR3aa: CSARSGALNSPLHF; CDR3nt: TGCAGTGCTCGATCGGGTGCCCTTAATTCACCCCTCCACTTT
abundance: many; v_gene: TRBV2; d_gene: NA; j_gene: TRBJ2-3; CDR3aa: CASRWDRTDTQYF; CDR3nt: TGTGCCAGTAGGTGGGACCGCACAGATACGCAGTATTTT
abundance: few; v_gene: TRBV28; d_gene: NA; j_gene: TRBJ1-6; CDR3aa: CASSRTRGSPLHF; CDR3nt: TGTGCCAGCAGTCGAACCAGGGGATCACCCCTCCACTTT
abundance: NA; v_gene: TRBV6-1; d_gene: TRBD1; j_gene: TRBJ1-5; CDR3aa: CASSSDRGPNQPQHF; CDR3nt: TGTGCCAGCAGCTCAGACAGGGGCCCCAATCAGCCCCAGCATTTT
abundance: many; v_gene: TRBV6-1; d_gene: NA; j_gene: TRBJ2-5; CDR3aa: CASTTWGDETQYF; CDR3nt: TGTGCCAGCACCACTTGGGGTGACGAGACCCAGTACTTC
abundance: few; v_gene: TRBV18; d_gene: NA; j_gene: TRBJ2-2; CDR3aa: CASSPAASNTGELFF; CDR3nt: TGTGCCAGCTCCCCAGCGGCTAGTAACACCGGGGAGCTGTTTTTT
abundance: NA; v_gene: TRBV7-8; d_gene: NA; j_gene: TRBJ2-2; CDR3aa: CASRRTVAGELFF; CDR3nt: TGTGCCAGCAGACGGACAGTTGCCGGGGAGCTGTTTTTT
abundance: few; v_gene: TRBV19; d_gene: NA; j_gene: TRBJ2-5; CDR3aa: CASSIGALQETQYF; CDR3nt: TGTGCCAGTAGTATAGGTGCACTCCAAGAGACCCAGTACTTC
abundance: few; v_gene: TRBV6-1; d_gene: NA; j_gene: TRBJ2-7; CDR3aa: CASSSVFDEQYF; CDR3nt: TGTGCCAGCAGTTCCGTCTTTGACGAGCAGTACTTC
abundance: many; v_gene: TRBV24-1; d_gene: TRBD1; j_gene: TRBJ2-3; CDR3aa: CATSDQGQWGTDTQYF; CDR3nt: TGTGCCACCAGTGATCAGGGACAGTGGGGCACAGATACGCAGTATTTT
abundance: NA; v_gene: TRBV27; d_gene: NA; j_gene: TRBJ2-7; CDR3aa: CASSFRPPYEQYF; CDR3nt: TGTGCCAGCAGTTTTCGTCCGCCTTACGAGCAGTACTTC
abundance: many; v_gene: TRBV24-1; d_gene: NA; j_gene: TRBJ2-1; CDR3aa: CATSDYGAGTYNEQFF; CDR3nt: TGTGCCACCAGTGATTACGGGGCAGGGACATACAATGAGCAGTTCTTC
abundance: NA; v_gene: TRBV7-2; d_gene: NA; j_gene: TRBJ2-7; CDR3aa: CASRRASGSSYEQYF; CDR3nt: TGTGCCAGCAGACGCGCGTCGGGGAGTTCCTACGAGCAGTACTTC
abundance: few; v_gene: TRBV24-1; d_gene: NA; j_gene: TRBJ2-1; CDR3aa: CATSAGASWDEQFF; CDR3nt: TGTGCCACCAGTGCAGGGGCATCGTGGGATGAGCAGTTCTTC
abundance: few; v_gene: TRBV7-7; d_gene: NA; j_gene: TRBJ2-5; CDR3aa: CASSHNVRETQYF; CDR3nt: TGTGCCAGCAGCCATAACGTCAGGGAGACCCAGTACTTC
abundance: many; v_gene: TRBV28; d_gene: TRBD1; j_gene: TRBJ2-1; CDR3aa: CASSALWTGFWGEQFF; CDR3nt: TGTGCCAGCAGTGCCCTGTGGACAGGGTTTTGGGGTGAGCAGTTCTTC
abundance: many; v_gene: TRBV11-3; d_gene: NA; j_gene: TRBJ2-5; CDR3aa: CASSRQGGLLQETQYF; CDR3nt: TGTGCCAGCAGCCGCCAGGGGGGTCTATTGCAAGAGACCCAGTACTTC
abundance: few; v_gene: TRBV7-9; d_gene: NA; j_gene: TRBJ1-4; CDR3aa: CASSLSVGEKLFF; CDR3nt: TGTGCCAGCAGCTTATCGGTAGGGGAAAAACTGTTTTTT
abundance: many; v_gene: TRBV12-3/TRBV12-4; d_gene: TRBD1; j_gene: TRBJ2-7; CDR3aa: CASSLQGAHYEQYF; CDR3nt: TGTGCCAGCAGTTTACAGGGGGCGCACTACGAGCAGTACTTC
abundance: few; v_gene: TRBV30; d_gene: TRBD1; j_gene: TRBJ2-1; CDR3aa: CACRRAGTGPIGEQFF; CDR3nt: TGTGCCTGCCGCCGAGCCGGGACAGGACCGATTGGTGAGCAGTTCTTC
abundance: many; v_gene: TRBV30; d_gene: NA; j_gene: TRBJ2-1; CDR3aa: CAWRRIGTRVIDEQFF; CDR3nt: TGTGCCTGGAGGAGGATCGGGACACGCGTTATCGATGAGCAGTTCTTC
abundance: few; v_gene: TRBV28; d_gene: NA; j_gene: TRBJ2-2; CDR3aa: CASSPSWVRPKNTGELFF; CDR3nt: TGTGCCAGCAGTCCGTCCTGGGTACGTCCGAAAAACACCGGGGAGCTGTTTTTT
abundance: few; v_gene: TRBV7-2; d_gene: TRBD2; j_gene: TRBJ2-7; CDR3aa: CASSSGTRQTYEQYF; CDR3nt: TGTGCCAGCAGTTCCGGGACTAGACAAACCTACGAGCAGTACTTC
abundance: many; v_gene: TRBV30; d_gene: TRBD1; j_gene: TRBJ2-3; CDR3aa: CAGRQGYTDTQYF; CDR3nt: TGTGCTGGCAGACAGGGGTACACAGATACGCAGTATTTT
abundance: many; v_gene: TRBV6-1; d_gene: NA; j_gene: TRBJ2-1; CDR3aa: CASRPGLSSYNEQFF; CDR3nt: TGTGCCAGCAGGCCGGGACTTAGCTCCTACAATGAGCAGTTCTTC
abundance: few; v_gene: TRBV9; d_gene: TRBD1; j_gene: TRBJ2-3; CDR3aa: CASSGRDRRADTQYF; CDR3nt: TGTGCCAGCAGCGGCCGGGACAGGCGAGCAGATACGCAGTATTTT
abundance: NA; v_gene: TRBV6-2/TRBV6-3; d_gene: NA; j_gene: TRBJ1-4; CDR3aa: CASSYTLGPEKLFF; CDR3nt: TGTGCCAGCAGTTACACCCTCGGCCCTGAAAAACTGTTTTTT
abundance: few; v_gene: TRBV12-3/TRBV12-4; d_gene: NA; j_gene: TRBJ1-3; CDR3aa: CATRGTGNTIYF; CDR3nt: TGTGCCACCAGGGGTACTGGAAACACCATATATTTT
abundance: many; v_gene: TRBV2; d_gene: NA; j_gene: TRBJ2-7; CDR3aa: CASSVGLAPYEQYF; CDR3nt: TGTGCCAGCAGTGTGGGCCTAGCGCCCTACGAGCAGTACTTC
abundance: NA; v_gene: TRBV11-1; d_gene: NA; j_gene: TRBJ2-3; CDR3aa: CASSFYICSAHTGRTSTDTQYF; CDR3nt: NA
abundance: many; v_gene: TRBV28; d_gene: NA; j_gene: TRBJ2-7; CDR3aa: CASSLLANSYEQYF; CDR3nt: TGTGCCAGCAGTTTATTAGCCAATTCCTACGAGCAGTACTTC
abundance: few; v_gene: TRBV24-1; d_gene: NA; j_gene: TRBJ1-4; CDR3aa: CATSDGDARHNEKLFF; CDR3nt: TGTGCCACCAGTGATGGAGACGCGCGCCACAATGAAAAACTGTTTTTT
abundance: NA; v_gene: TRBV28; d_gene: TRBD1; j_gene: TRBJ2-1; CDR3aa: CASGQGWQFF; CDR3nt: TGTGCCAGCGGACAGGGTTGGCAGTTCTTC
abundance: few; v_gene: TRBV29-1; d_gene: TRBD2; j_gene: TRBJ2-7; CDR3aa: CSVKGLADYEQYF; CDR3nt: TGCAGCGTTAAGGGACTAGCGGATTACGAGCAGTACTTC
abundance: many; v_gene: TRBV4-2; d_gene: TRBD2; j_gene: TRBJ2-7; CDR3aa: CASSQAGTSASYEQYF; CDR3nt: TGTGCCAGCAGCCAAGCCGGGACTAGCGCTTCCTACGAGCAGTACTTC
abundance: many; v_gene: TRBV9; d_gene: NA; j_gene: TRBJ2-7; CDR3aa: CASSVDGFEQYF; CDR3nt: TGTGCCAGCAGCGTAGACGGCTTCGAGCAGTACTTC
abundance: NA; v_gene: TRBV19; d_gene: TRBD2; j_gene: TRBJ2-3; CDR3aa: CASRGLAASTDTQYF; CDR3nt: TGTGCCAGTAGGGGACTAGCGGCTAGCACAGATACGCAGTATTTT
abundance: few; v_gene: TRBV29-1; d_gene: TRBD1; j_gene: TRBJ2-1; CDR3aa: CSVERGGPLSYNEQFF; CDR3nt: TGCAGCGTTGAAAGAGGGGGCCCTTTATCCTACAATGAGCAGTTCTTC
abundance: many; v_gene: TRBV7-9; d_gene: TRBD1; j_gene: TRBJ2-7; CDR3aa: CASSPDRGLSYEQYF; CDR3nt: TGTGCCAGCAGCCCGGACAGGGGGCTTTCCTACGAGCAGTACTTC
abundance: many; v_gene: TRBV30; d_gene: NA; j_gene: TRBJ2-6; CDR3aa: CAWMWSGANVLTF; CDR3nt: TGTGCCTGGATGTGGTCTGGGGCCAACGTCCTGACTTTC
abundance: NA; v_gene: TRBV29-1; d_gene: NA; j_gene: TRBJ1-2; CDR3aa: CSVVRGAPDYGYTF; CDR3nt: TGCAGCGTTGTGAGGGGGGCACCCGACTATGGCTACACCTTC